A single sample is the source of the 24 T cell receptor beta chains below, sequenced in a study of OX40 agonist ivuxolimab in advanced cancers. Library preparation was by the immunoSEQ multiplex PCR assay. This is the immuneACCESS table as TCRdb keeps it, with only in-frame sequences that have V and J called. A part of the clones is gone; compared with another copy, unresolved V genes explain less than half, and the rest is unexplained. Counted in this sample were approximately 77,000 clones; 85% to 95% of them appeared once. The top ten hold approximately 9.9% of the sample. The starting material was CD4+ or CD8+ T cells sorted from blood, obtained in a trial of the OX40 agonist ivuxolimab. Every receptor here comes from an adult with an advanced solid tumor such as melanoma, head and neck, liver or kidney cancer.

This clone showed up just once. The chain links TRBV19 to TRBJ2-1, with 12 nucleotides matching TRBD2. Germline trimming cut 10 bases from V and 2 bases from J; bases unmatched to any gene: 6. This CDR3 region has 15 residues. The germline V gene encodes CDR1 LNHDA and CDR2 SQIVND (reference sequence). The CDR3 DNA sequence: TGTGCCACCTCACTAGCGGGGGGTCCCTACAATGAGCAGTTCTTC. Translated: CATSLAGGPYNEQFF.

This chain joins TRBV5-4 and TRBJ2-2; D not resolved. Germline lookup yields CDR1 SGHNT and CDR2 YYREEE (reference sequence). The V end lost 1 base, the J end lost 1 base, and 5 bases lay between the germline ends. The CDR3 covers 14 residues. This CDR3 is CASSLRRNTGELFF. The CDR3 DNA sequence: TGTGCCAGCAGCTTGCGTAGGAACACCGGGGAGCTGTTTTTT.

The chain carries TRBV27 and TRBJ2-7; weak D call: TRBD2 (6 bases). V was trimmed by 5 bases and J by 5 bases, leaving 22 bases between them. The V gene's germline CDR1 is MNHEY and CDR2 SMNVEV (reference sequence). CDR3 length: 16 residues. Written as DNA, the CDR3 is TGTGCCAGCAGTCCCCACTGGGGGGACCTCGACGACGAGCAGTACTTC. Protein sequence: CASSPHWGDLDDEQYF.

The chain recombines TRBV4-1 with TRBJ2-7; TRBD1 might be the D (6 bases). From germline, CDR1 is MGHRA and CDR2 YSYEKL. The CDR3 has 16 amino acids. Trimming took 0 bases from V and 4 from J, leaving 16 bases between them. The CDR3 DNA follows: TGCGCCAGCAGCCAAGATTGGACAGACTGGGTGTACGAGCAGTACTTC. It translates to CASSQDWTDWVYEQYF.

CDR3 DNA: TGTGCCAGCAGGTCGGGGGAGAACACTGAAGCTTTCTTT. It translates to CASRSGENTEAFF. The V and J genes are TRBV7-9 and TRBJ1-1, with D tentatively TRBD1 (5 bases). The CDR3 loop spans 13 amino acids. The ends were cut back, 6 bases at V and 1 base at J, with 9 bases in the middle. Germline-derived CDR1 and CDR2 are SEHNR and FQNEAQ (reference sequence). The full variable domain, its missing parts supplied by reference TRBV7-9 and TRBJ1-1, is DTGVSQNPRHKITKRGQNVTFRCDPISEHNRLYWYRQTLGQGPEFLTYFQNEAQLEKSRLLSDRFSAERPKGSFSTLEIQRTEQGDSAMYLCASRSGENTEAFFGQGTRLTVV.

This chain links TRBV6-1 with TRBJ2-7; 9 bases fit TRBD2. The germline gives CDR1 MNHNS, CDR2 SASEGT. Losses at the gene ends were 10 bases for V and 5 bases for J; bases not matched to a gene: 12. The CDR3 contains 14 residues. CDR3 sequence: CATLAAGGPHEQYF. CDR3 bases: TGTGCCACCCTAGCAGCGGGGGGACCCCACGAGCAGTACTTC.

This chain joins TRBV27 and TRBJ2-1; the D is unclear. Per germline, CDR1 MNHEY and CDR2 SMNVEV (reference sequence). The CDR3 has 12 residues. Trimming stripped 3 bases from V and 10 bases from J, with 10 bases between. The CDR3 bases are TGTGCCAGCAGTTTGATACCGTCAGAGCAGTTCTTC. Translated: CASSLIPSEQFF.

There are a few counts of this clone. The CDR3: CASSIEQRGAGEQYF. For the CDR3, the DNA is TGTGCCAGTAGTATAGAACAGCGGGGGGCCGGCGAGCAGTACTTC. This chain uses TRBV19 with TRBJ2-7, with 9 bases lining up with TRBD2. Germline V gives CDR1 LNHDA, CDR2 SQIVND (reference sequence). This CDR3 contains 15 residues. V shed 0 bases, J shed 6 bases, and the junction held 6 bases outside the gene matches.

This clone has a handful of counts. The chain combines TRBV5-4 with TRBJ2-7, with D hard to call. The germline V gene has CDR1 SGHNT and CDR2 YYREEE (reference sequence). The V gene lost 0 bases and the J gene lost 0 bases, with 10 bases spanning the gap. The CDR3 length is 15 residues. CDR3 DNA sequence: TGTGCCAGCAGCTTGGGGCAAGGAAGCTCCTACGAGCAGTACTTC. Its translation is CASSLGQGSSYEQYF.

V and J are TRBV9 and TRBJ2-7; possibly TRBD2 for D (7 bases). Trimming removed 10 bases at V and 3 bases at J, with 23 bases between. This CDR3 region has 15 residues. Per the germline V gene, CDR1 is SGDLS and CDR2 is YYNGEE. CDR3 in DNA: TGTGCCCATAGCGGCGGGGGCCCCAGGGGCTACGAGCAGTACTTC. Residues: CAHSGGGPRGYEQYF.

V usage is TRBV16 and J usage is TRBJ1-2, with D unresolved. The germline CDR1 and CDR2 sequences are KGHSY and FQNENV. This CDR3 comprises 17 residues. With 0 bases removed from V and 4 bases from J, the gap between germline ends came to 18 bases. CDR3 nucleotide sequence: TGTGCCAGCAGCCAATCTGGCGGCTCCCGAGGCGGCTATGGCTACACCTTC. Translated, it gives CASSQSGGSRGGYGYTF.

This clone was seen ten or more times. This chain uses TRBV11-2 with TRBJ2-7; D is undetermined. Looked up from germline, CDR1 is SGHAT and CDR2 is FQNNGV. The CDR3 is made up of 15 amino acids. Between the trimmed V and J ends, which lost 3 bases and 2 bases, there was a span of 14 bases. The CDR3 region has the DNA TGTGCCAGCAGCTTTTTGGTGGCTTCCACCTACGAGCAGTACTTC. As protein: CASSFLVASTYEQYF.

This rearrangement joins TRBV11-2 to TRBJ2-3; D possibly corresponds to TRBD2 (5 bases). Looked up from germline, CDR1 is SGHAT and CDR2 is FQNNGV. Between the trimmed V and J ends, which lost 0 bases and 2 bases, there was a span of 12 bases. The CDR3 runs 16 residues. DNA for the CDR3: TGTGCCAGCAGCTTAGATTTAGAGACTAACACAGATACGCAGTATTTT. Translating it yields CASSLDLETNTDTQYF.

The chain couples TRBV6-6 to TRBJ2-7; TRBD2 matches at 7 bases. CDR1 and CDR2 from the germline V gene are MNHNY and SVGAGI (reference sequence). The V segment lost 5 bases and the J segment 2 bases; nucleotides outside the gene matches: 6. This CDR3 spans 14 amino acids. The CDR3 DNA reads as TGTGCCAGCAGTCCCTCCGGACTAGCCTACGAGCAGTACTTC. Translated: CASSPSGLAYEQYF.

V and J are TRBV11-2 and TRBJ1-2; 7 nucleotides align to TRBD1. The germline gives CDR1 SGHAT, CDR2 FQNNGV. The CDR3 has 12 amino acids. The V gene end was trimmed by 6 bases and the J gene end by 7 bases; junction bases not matched to a gene: 5. The CDR3 bases are TGTGCCAGCAGTAGGGGGCTAGGTGGCTACACCTTC. This codes for CASSRGLGGYTF. The full variable domain, completed using reference TRBV11-2 and TRBJ1-2, is EAGVAQSPRYKIIEKRQSVAFWCNPISGHATLYWYQQILGQGPKLLIQFQNNGVVDDSQLPKDRFSAERLKGVDSTLKIQPAKLEDSAVYLCASSRGLGGYTFGSGTRLTVV.

This chain connects TRBV6-5 to TRBJ2-7; D might be TRBD1 (5 bases). The ends were cut back, 6 bases at V and 3 bases at J, with 15 bases in the middle. Germline CDR1 reads MNHEY; CDR2 reads SVGAGI. CDR3 length: 14 residues. The CDR3 coding sequence is TGTGCCAGCAGCTCTCAGACAGACGACTACGAGCAGTACTTC. Amino acid sequence: CASSSQTDDYEQYF.

The chain uses TRBV13 and TRBJ2-5, with 8 positions matching TRBD2. Germline lookup yields CDR1 PRHDT and CDR2 FYEKMQ (reference sequence). The CDR3 has 19 residues. The junction had 22 bases not matched to a gene; V was cut back by 8 bases and J by 2 bases. The CDR3 sequence: CASGPRGLDPGNFQETQYF. The CDR3 bases are TGTGCCAGCGGCCCGAGGGGACTAGACCCCGGAAATTTTCAAGAGACCCAGTACTTC.

A few counts support this clone. This chain uses TRBV7-6 with TRBJ1-1; D is undetermined. Germline V gene data show CDR1 as SGHVS and CDR2 as FNYEAQ. The CDR3 length is 16 residues. V lost 2 bases, J lost 0 bases, and 13 bases lay in between. The CDR3: CASSLPPGHMNTEAFF. CDR3 bases: TGTGCCAGCAGCTTACCGCCGGGCCATATGAACACTGAAGCTTTCTTT.

The chain employs TRBV5-6 and TRBJ2-1; TRBD2 aligns across 12 bases. The CDR3 has 16 residues. Germline lookup yields CDR1 SGHDT and CDR2 YYEEEE. V shed 2 bases, J shed 3 bases, and the junction held 3 bases outside the gene matches. CDR3 residues: CASSFGTSGFYNEQFF. CDR3 nucleotide sequence: TGTGCCAGCAGCTTCGGGACTAGCGGGTTCTACAATGAGCAGTTCTTC.

This sequence joins TRBV19 and TRBJ1-6; 9 nucleotides line up with TRBD1. CDR1 and CDR2 from the germline V gene are LNHDA and SQIVND (reference sequence). The ends lost 6 bases at V and 7 bases at J; junction bases unmatched: 10. This CDR3 contains 16 residues. CDR3 in amino acids: CASSPRDRAVNSPLHF. In nucleotides, the CDR3 is TGTGCCAGTAGCCCCCGGGACAGGGCAGTGAATTCACCCCTCCACTTT.

This clone was recorded only once. This rearrangement joins TRBV19 to TRBJ2-2; TRBD1 matches at 7 bases. This CDR3 region has 15 residues. Losses at the gene ends were 5 bases for V and 1 base for J; bases not matched to a gene: 4. Germline V gives CDR1 LNHDA, CDR2 SQIVND (reference sequence). CDR3 DNA sequence: TGTGCCAGTAGTCCTTGGACAGGGAACACCGGGGAGCTGTTTTTT. Translation gives CASSPWTGNTGELFF.

The chain couples TRBV2 to TRBJ2-3; TRBD1 might be the D (6 bases). Trimming removed 6 bases at V and 5 bases at J, with 15 bases between. The CDR3 length is 14 residues. The V gene's germline CDR1 is SNHLY and CDR2 FYNNEI. CDR3 in DNA: TGTGCCAGCAGAGGACAGTTCCTCGGAGATACGCAGTATTTT. This sequence encodes CASRGQFLGDTQYF. Looking up the rest from reference TRBV2 and TRBJ2-3 gives the full variable domain: EPEVTQTPSHQVTQMGQEVILRCVPISNHLYFYWYRQILGQKVEFLVSFYNNEISEKSEIFDDQFSVERPDGSNFTLKIRSTKLEDSAMYFCASRGQFLGDTQYFGPGTRLTVL.

The chain couples TRBV10-1 to TRBJ2-1; D unclear. Germline CDR1 and CDR2: WNHNN and SYGVQD (reference sequence). This CDR3 region has 14 residues. V dropped 0 bases and J dropped 6 bases, with 9 bases sitting between them. The DNA of the CDR3 is TGCGCCAGCAGTGAGTCGTCTTGGGGCAATGAGCAGTTCTTC. This encodes CASSESSWGNEQFF.

The gene calls are TRBV11-3 and TRBJ1-1; D is unresolved. The CDR3 runs to 13 residues. Looked up from germline, CDR1 is SGHNT and CDR2 is YENEEA. V lost 6 bases and J lost 6, with 14 bases in between. Here the CDR3 DNA reads TGTGCCAGCAGTCCTACTAATTGGGCTGAAGCTTTCTTT. Translated, it gives CASSPTNWAEAFF.